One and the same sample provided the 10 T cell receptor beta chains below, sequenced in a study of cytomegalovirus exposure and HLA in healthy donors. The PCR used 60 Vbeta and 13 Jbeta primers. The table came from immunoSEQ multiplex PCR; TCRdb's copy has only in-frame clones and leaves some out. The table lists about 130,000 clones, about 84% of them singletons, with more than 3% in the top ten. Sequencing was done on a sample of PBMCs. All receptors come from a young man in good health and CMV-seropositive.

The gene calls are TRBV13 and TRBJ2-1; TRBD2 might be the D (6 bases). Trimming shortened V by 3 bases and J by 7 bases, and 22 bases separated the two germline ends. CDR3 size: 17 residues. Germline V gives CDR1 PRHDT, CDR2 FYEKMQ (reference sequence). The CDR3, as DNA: TGTGCCAGCAGCTTCACCGCTAGCGCCTGGGGCGATAATGAGCAGTTCTTC. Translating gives CASSFTASAWGDNEQFF.

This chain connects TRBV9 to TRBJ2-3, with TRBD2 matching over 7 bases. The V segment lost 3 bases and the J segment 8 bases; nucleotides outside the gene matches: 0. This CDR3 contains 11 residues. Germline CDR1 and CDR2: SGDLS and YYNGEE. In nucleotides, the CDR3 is TGTGCCAGCAGCGCGGGGGGTACGCAGTATTTT. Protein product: CASSAGGTQYF.

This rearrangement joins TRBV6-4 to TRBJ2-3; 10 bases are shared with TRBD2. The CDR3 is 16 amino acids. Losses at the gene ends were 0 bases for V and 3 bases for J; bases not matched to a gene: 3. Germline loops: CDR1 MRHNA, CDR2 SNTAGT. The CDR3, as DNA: TGTGCCAGCAGTGACTCCAGCGGGGGGGCAACAGATACGCAGTATTTT. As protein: CASSDSSGGATDTQYF.

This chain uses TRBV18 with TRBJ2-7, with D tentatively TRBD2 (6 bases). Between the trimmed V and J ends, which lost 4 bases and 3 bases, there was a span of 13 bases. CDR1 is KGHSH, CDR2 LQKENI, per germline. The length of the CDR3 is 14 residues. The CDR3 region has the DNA TGTGCCAGCTCACAGGGCGGGACTCTCTACGAGCAGTACTTC. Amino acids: CASSQGGTLYEQYF.

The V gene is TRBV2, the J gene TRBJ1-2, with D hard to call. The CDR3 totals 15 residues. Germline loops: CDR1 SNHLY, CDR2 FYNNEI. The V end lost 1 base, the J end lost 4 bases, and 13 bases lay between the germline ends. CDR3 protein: CASSEGSGYIYGYTF. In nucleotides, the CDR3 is TGTGCCAGCAGTGAAGGGAGCGGGTACATCTATGGCTACACCTTC.

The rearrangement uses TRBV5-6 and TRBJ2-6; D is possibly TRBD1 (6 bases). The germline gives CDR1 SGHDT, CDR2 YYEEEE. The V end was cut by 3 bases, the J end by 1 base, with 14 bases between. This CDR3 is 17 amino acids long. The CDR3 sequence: CASSWGLDRSGANVLTF. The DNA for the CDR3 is TGTGCCAGCAGCTGGGGCCTCGACAGGTCTGGGGCCAACGTCCTGACTTTC.

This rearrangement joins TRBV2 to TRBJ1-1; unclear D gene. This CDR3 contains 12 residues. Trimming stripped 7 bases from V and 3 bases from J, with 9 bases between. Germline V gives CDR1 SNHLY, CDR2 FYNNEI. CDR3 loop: CASNDWDTEAFF. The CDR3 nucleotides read TGTGCCAGCAACGACTGGGACACTGAAGCTTTCTTT.

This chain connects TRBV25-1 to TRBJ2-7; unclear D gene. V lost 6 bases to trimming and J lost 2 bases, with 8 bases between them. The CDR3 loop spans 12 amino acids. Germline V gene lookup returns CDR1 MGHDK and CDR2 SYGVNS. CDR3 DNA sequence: TGTGCCAGCAGCCAAGAGACCTACGAGCAGTACTTC. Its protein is CASSQETYEQYF.

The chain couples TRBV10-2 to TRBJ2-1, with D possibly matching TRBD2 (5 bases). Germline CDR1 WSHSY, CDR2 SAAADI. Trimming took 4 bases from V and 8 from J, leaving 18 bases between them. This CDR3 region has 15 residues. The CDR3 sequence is CASSAREPTPDEQFF. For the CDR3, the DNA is TGCGCCAGCAGTGCGAGGGAACCTACTCCCGATGAGCAGTTCTTC.

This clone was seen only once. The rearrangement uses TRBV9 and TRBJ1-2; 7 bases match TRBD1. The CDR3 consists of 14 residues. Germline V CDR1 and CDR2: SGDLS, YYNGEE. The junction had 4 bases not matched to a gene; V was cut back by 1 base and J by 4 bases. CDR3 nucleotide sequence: TGTGCCAGCAGCGTACCAGGGGGTATCTATGGCTACACCTTC. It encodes CASSVPGGIYGYTF.